The next 19 T cell receptor beta chains were all read from a single sample in a study of T cells after yellow fever vaccination. TCRdb reprocessed the 5' RACE reads via MiXCR and lists one record per CDR3 protein. The sample yields 510,000 or so distinct CDR3 sequences, over 15% seen once. The sample in question was PBMCs, obtained 15 days after the yellow fever booster vaccination. The receptors were sampled from a man aged 30 to 39 who received the YFV17D yellow fever vaccine.

This clonotype was counted once. V is TRBV29-1 and J is TRBJ2-5; D is undetermined. The CDR3 runs 13 residues. Germline V CDR1 and CDR2: SQVTM, ANQGSEA. Trimming left V 7 bases short and J 1 base short, with 13 bases between. The CDR3 coding sequence is TGCAGCGCCTCCCTGGGGTTCCAAGAGACCCAGTACTTC. Encoded protein: CSASLGFQETQYF.

This clonotype was counted a few times. The chain couples TRBV24-1 to TRBJ1-2; no firm D call. CDR1 is KGHDR, CDR2 SFDVKD, per germline. With 1 base removed from V and 8 bases from J, the gap between germline ends came to 10 bases. This CDR3 is built from 13 residues. The CDR3 DNA reads as TGTGCCACCAGTGATTTCAAGGGAAACGGCTACACCTTC. Translated, it gives CATSDFKGNGYTF.

This chain joins TRBV3-1 and TRBJ2-1, with no clear D. Trimming removed 4 bases at V and 4 bases at J, with 11 bases between. Germline V CDR1 and CDR2: LGHDT, YNNKEL (reference sequence). The CDR3 is 14 residues long. Written as DNA, the CDR3 is TGTGCCAGCAGCCTGGAAGCGACGTACAATGAGCAGTTCTTC. Protein product: CASSLEATYNEQFF.

V gene TRBV3-1 combines with J gene TRBJ2-1, with 8 bases aligning to TRBD2. The CDR3 length is 14 residues. V shed 4 bases, J shed 9 bases, and the junction held 8 bases outside the gene matches. Germline loops: CDR1 LGHDT, CDR2 YNNKEL (reference sequence). In nucleotides, the CDR3 is TGTGCCAGCAGCCGGACTAGCCCCCAAGGTGAGCAGTTCTTC. Amino acids: CASSRTSPQGEQFF.

The genes are TRBV12-3 or TRBV12-4 and TRBJ1-2, with a weak D call TRBD1 (6 bases). The germline V and J ends were trimmed by 3 bases and 2 bases, with 13 bases remaining between them. CDR3 length equals 15 residues. CDR3: CASSLGAEGNYGYTF. The CDR3 region has the DNA TGTGCCAGCAGTTTGGGGGCTGAGGGCAACTATGGCTACACCTTC.

This sequence joins TRBV7-2 and TRBJ2-1, with 8 bases aligning to TRBD2. The ends lost 4 bases at V and 4 bases at J; junction bases unmatched: 6. Germline-derived CDR1 and CDR2 are SGHTA and FQGNSA. CDR3 length equals 15 residues. The CDR3 protein is CASSSTSAIYNEQFF. Here the CDR3 DNA reads TGTGCCAGCAGCTCGACTAGCGCCATATACAATGAGCAGTTCTTC.

This clonotype has only a few counts. The chain joins TRBV5-4 to TRBJ2-2, with 11 bases matching TRBD2. The CDR3 spans 16 residues. Trimming took 4 bases from V and 4 from J; bases not matched to a gene: 6. Looked up from germline, CDR1 is SGHNT and CDR2 is YYREEE (reference sequence). The DNA of the CDR3 is TGTGCCAGCAGCCCGGGACTAGCGGAGGTCACCGGGGAGCTGTTTTTT. Protein: CASSPGLAEVTGELFF.

In its sample, this clonotype was seen many times. As DNA, the CDR3 is TGTGCCAGCAGCTTCCGACTACGGGGCTCCTACAATGAGCAGTTCTTC. It codes for CASSFRLRGSYNEQFF. The chain combines TRBV28 with TRBJ2-1, with D possibly being TRBD2 (5 bases). In germline, CDR1 is MDHEN, CDR2 SYDVKM. The CDR3 is made up of 16 amino acids. V dropped 6 bases and J dropped 0 bases, with 15 bases sitting between them.

The gene calls are TRBV10-3 and TRBJ2-1; maybe TRBD2 (6 bases). CDR3 length equals 16 residues. V was cut by 0 bases and J by 3 bases, with 12 bases left in between. CDR1 is ENHRY, CDR2 SYGVKD, per germline. Here the CDR3 reads CAISESTLAVYNEQFF. The CDR3, as DNA: TGTGCCATCAGTGAGTCCACACTAGCAGTCTACAATGAGCAGTTCTTC.

This clonotype was detected ten times or more. The V gene is TRBV12-3 or TRBV12-4, the J gene TRBJ2-1, with a tentative D call TRBD2 (6 bases). The CDR3 length is 15 residues. Trimming stripped 7 bases from V and 0 bases from J, with 13 bases between. CDR3 DNA: TGTGCCAGCACCGTAGCGGCCAGCTCCTACAATGAGCAGTTCTTC. Its protein product is CASTVAASSYNEQFF.

The chain's CDR3 is CSATPMNRGREDTQYF. The CDR3 region has the DNA TGCAGTGCCACCCCTATGAACAGGGGGCGCGAAGATACGCAGTATTTT. The chain combines TRBV20-1 with TRBJ2-3; 9 bases fit TRBD1. Unmatched junction bases numbered 15, after V lost 6 bases and J lost 5 bases. CDR1 DFQATT and CDR2 SNEGSKA come from the germline V gene (reference sequence). The CDR3 spans 16 residues.

The CDR3 region has the DNA TGCGCCAGCAGCTTGGCCGGCCAGCGTTCCTACAATGAGCAGTTCTTC. It is translated as CASSLAGQRSYNEQFF. The chain is built from TRBV5-1 and TRBJ2-1; D unresolved. This CDR3 is built from 16 residues. V lost 0 bases, J lost 1 base, and 11 bases lay in between. CDR1 and CDR2 from the germline V gene are SGHRS and YFSETQ.

The chain uses TRBV10-3 and TRBJ2-2; D is tentatively TRBD1 or TRBD2 (5 bases each). Trimming removed 2 bases at V and 0 bases at J, with 13 bases between. Germline CDR1 is ENHRY and CDR2 is SYGVKD. CDR3 length equals 17 residues. This CDR3 reads CAISEPGTPTNTGELFF. The CDR3 region has the DNA TGTGCCATCAGTGAGCCAGGGACCCCAACGAACACCGGGGAGCTGTTTTTT.

V is TRBV30 and J is TRBJ1-2; no clear D gene. The V gene's germline CDR1 is GTSNPN and CDR2 SVGIG (reference sequence). V was clipped by 2 bases and J by 4 bases, with 11 bases between them. This CDR3 comprises 13 residues. CDR3 in DNA: TGTGCCTGGAGTAGGCGGGAAGGCTATGGCTACACCTTC. Protein sequence: CAWSRREGYGYTF.

The chain has TRBV20-1 and TRBJ2-7, with D unclear. The CDR3 has 14 residues. The V gene lost 0 bases and the J gene lost 2 bases, with 11 bases spanning the gap. Germline CDR1 reads DFQATT; CDR2 reads SNEGSKA (reference sequence). DNA of the CDR3: TGCAGTGCTAGAGATCTGGTGGCCGCCTACGAGCAGTACTTC. Amino acid sequence: CSARDLVAAYEQYF.

This clonotype was observed a handful of times. The gene calls are TRBV29-1 and TRBJ2-1; weak D call: TRBD2 (5 bases). Germline-derived CDR1 and CDR2 are SQVTM and ANQGSEA. The V gene lost 2 bases and the J gene lost 2 bases, with 13 bases spanning the gap. This CDR3 contains 15 residues. CDR3 sequence (DNA): TGCAGCGTTGAAACAGCGGTTCTCCCCTACAATGAGCAGTTCTTC. Protein sequence: CSVETAVLPYNEQFF.

This clonotype turned up a few times. The chain uses TRBV5-1 and TRBJ2-7, with 7 bases identical to TRBD2. The CDR3 consists of 14 residues. Germline CDR1 is SGHRS and CDR2 is YFSETQ. With 2 bases clipped from V and 5 bases from J, the junction kept 7 bases outside the gene matches. In DNA, the CDR3 is TGCGCCAGCAGCTTTACAGCGGGAAACGACGAGCAGTACTTC. Its translation: CASSFTAGNDEQYF.

The V call is TRBV14, the J call TRBJ2-1; 7 nucleotides match TRBD1. Germline assignment: CDR1 SGHDN and CDR2 FVKESK. The CDR3 runs 14 residues. Trimming at V came to 2 bases and at J to 5 bases, leaving 3 bases not matched to a gene. The CDR3 DNA sequence: TGTGCCAGCAGCCAACCGGGACAGCACAATGAGCAGTTCTTC. The encoded protein is CASSQPGQHNEQFF.

The V and J genes are TRBV25-1 and TRBJ2-7, with D uncertain. From germline, CDR1 is MGHDK and CDR2 SYGVNS. V lost 1 base, J lost 5 bases, and 3 bases lay in between. CDR3 length: 11 residues. Here the CDR3 reads CASSELDEQYF. CDR3 coding DNA: TGTGCCAGCAGTGAATTGGACGAGCAGTACTTC.